These 28 T cell receptor beta chains originate from one sample sequenced in a study of cytomegalovirus exposure and HLA in healthy donors. Use of 60 Vbeta and 13 Jbeta primers characterized the PCR. Assay: immunoSEQ multiplex PCR; the TCRdb copy retains only in-frame clones and omits some. Of approximately 290,000 clones in the sample, about 80% were seen once. Sequenced material: PBMCs. All receptors derive from a girl aged 2 to 10 in good health and CMV-seronegative.

The rearrangement uses TRBV29-1 and TRBJ2-5; 10 bases line up with TRBD2. Germline assignment: CDR1 SQVTM and CDR2 ANQGSEA. With 7 bases clipped from V and 5 bases from J, the junction kept 7 bases outside the gene matches. This CDR3 is built from 13 residues. The CDR3 sequence: CSARGSGGETQYF. CDR3 coding DNA: TGCAGCGCCCGGGGTAGCGGGGGGGAGACCCAGTACTTC.

V gene TRBV4-2 combines with J gene TRBJ1-1, with a weak D call TRBD1 (5 bases). Germline V gene sequence: CDR1 LGHNA, CDR2 YNFKEQ. The ends were cut back, 0 bases at V and 3 bases at J, with 14 bases in the middle. CDR3 size: 16 residues. The CDR3 coding sequence is TGTGCCAGCAGCCAAGAGGTCGGCAGGGTCGACACTGAAGCTTTCTTT. Its translation is CASSQEVGRVDTEAFF.

This rearrangement joins TRBV5-1 to TRBJ1-5, with TRBD1 matching over 8 bases. The CDR3 contains 13 residues. The germline gives CDR1 SGHRS, CDR2 YFSETQ. With V trimmed by 4 bases and J by 7 bases, 4 bases remained unmatched. This CDR3 is CASSTGQGQPQHF. CDR3 sequence (DNA): TGCGCCAGCAGCACCGGACAGGGACAGCCCCAGCATTTT.

CDR3 protein: CASGLGQLQETQYF. The CDR3 nucleotides are TGTGCTAGTGGTTTGGGACAGCTACAAGAGACCCAGTACTTC. The chain is built from TRBV12-5 and TRBJ2-5, with a weak D call TRBD1 (5 bases). CDR1 and CDR2 (germline): LGHNT, FRNRAP. V was shortened by 1 base and J by 2 bases, with 8 bases between the two germline ends. The CDR3 is 14 amino acids.

This rearrangement joins TRBV19 to TRBJ2-1; 9 bases are a match to TRBD2. The CDR3 has 14 residues. V shed 9 bases and J 6 bases; nucleotides not matched to a gene: 9. Germline V gene lookup returns CDR1 LNHDA and CDR2 SQIVND (reference sequence). CDR3 sequence: CASGTSWVGNEQFF. The CDR3, as DNA: TGTGCCAGCGGGACTAGCTGGGTGGGCAATGAGCAGTTCTTC.

The chain employs TRBV30 and TRBJ1-6; 7 bases agree with TRBD1. The CDR3 consists of 14 residues. The trim removed 0 bases at V and 7 bases at J, leaving 3 bases unmatched. Germline V CDR1 and CDR2: GTSNPN, SVGIG (reference sequence). Written as DNA, the CDR3 is TGTGCCTGGAGTGTTGGGACAGACAATTCACCCCTCCACTTT. As protein: CAWSVGTDNSPLHF.

The chain combines TRBV7-8 with TRBJ2-4; perhaps TRBD2 as D (6 bases). The CDR3 contains 13 residues. Germline-derived CDR1 and CDR2 are SGHVS and FQNEAQ. Trimming cost V 2 bases and J 7 bases, with 9 bases left between them. The CDR3 sequence: CASSLSRGNIQYF. Written as DNA, the CDR3 is TGTGCCAGCAGCTTAAGCCGGGGGAACATTCAGTACTTC.

The J gene is TRBJ2-5, the V gene TRBV6-5; 8 bases align to TRBD1. This CDR3 has 15 residues. Germline CDR1 reads MNHEY; CDR2 reads SVGAGI. V was pared by 6 bases and J by 5 bases, with 11 bases of the junction left unmatched. The CDR3 is CASRRTGNLLETQYF. CDR3 DNA sequence: TGTGCCAGCAGGAGGACAGGGAATTTATTGGAGACCCAGTACTTC.

This clone was detected only once. The chain employs TRBV19 and TRBJ2-1; weak D call: TRBD1 (5 bases). The CDR3 totals 13 residues. V lost 3 bases and J lost 6, with 9 bases in between. From germline, CDR1 is LNHDA and CDR2 SQIVND (reference sequence). This CDR3 is CASSMGRANEQFF. The DNA of the CDR3 is TGTGCCAGTAGTATGGGCAGGGCCAATGAGCAGTTCTTC.

V usage is TRBV28 and J usage is TRBJ2-3; D unclear. V lost 6 bases to trimming and J lost 2 bases, with 9 bases between them. CDR3 length: 13 residues. The germline gives CDR1 MDHEN, CDR2 SYDVKM. The CDR3 reads CASRPLDTDTQYF. The CDR3 DNA is TGTGCCAGCAGACCTTTAGACACAGATACGCAGTATTTT.

V and J are TRBV2 and TRBJ2-2; the D gene is possibly TRBD2 (6 bases). Germline V gene lookup returns CDR1 SNHLY and CDR2 FYNNEI. V lost 6 bases to trimming and J lost 5 bases, with 16 bases between them. The CDR3 covers 15 residues. This CDR3 is CASRSWGLPTGELFF. In DNA form, the CDR3 reads TGTGCCAGCAGGTCCTGGGGACTTCCGACCGGGGAGCTGTTTTTT.

The rearrangement uses TRBV6-4 and TRBJ2-3; the match to TRBD2 covers 13 bases. The CDR3 has 16 residues. Per germline, CDR1 MRHNA and CDR2 SNTAGT. Germline trimming cut 4 bases from V and 0 bases from J; bases unmatched to any gene: 1. The CDR3 loop reads CASSALAGGSTDTQYF. DNA for the CDR3: TGTGCCAGCAGTGCACTAGCGGGGGGGAGCACAGATACGCAGTATTTT.

The V gene is TRBV27, the J gene TRBJ2-3, with TRBD2 matching over 10 bases. The germline V gene encodes CDR1 MNHEY and CDR2 SMNVEV (reference sequence). This CDR3 is built from 16 residues. V lost 6 bases to trimming and J lost 7 bases; unmatched junction nucleotides: 13. The CDR3 here is CASSQIQGLAVNTQYF. In nucleotides, the CDR3 is TGTGCCAGCAGCCAAATTCAAGGACTAGCGGTTAATACGCAGTATTTT.

The V and J genes are TRBV6-5 and TRBJ1-1; D call uncertain. Germline V lookup: CDR1 MNHEY, CDR2 SVGAGI. The CDR3 length is 13 residues. The V end was cut by 4 bases, the J end by 2 bases, with 8 bases between. CDR3 residues: CASSFGINTEAFF. CDR3 coding DNA: TGTGCCAGCAGTTTCGGGATAAACACTGAAGCTTTCTTT.

This clone appeared once. CDR3 bases: TGTGCCAGCAGCCAAGGAGCGGGGGGGTTCACAGATACGCAGTATTTT. Its protein is CASSQGAGGFTDTQYF. This chain joins TRBV4-2 and TRBJ2-3, with 10 positions matching TRBD2. The CDR3 has 16 amino acids. Germline CDR1 LGHNA, CDR2 YNFKEQ. V lost 1 base and J lost 2; bases outside the gene matches: 3.

The chain recombines TRBV5-1 with TRBJ1-4; possibly TRBD1 for D (5 bases). Trimming removed 4 bases at V and 3 bases at J, with 10 bases between. CDR3 length: 14 amino acids. Germline V CDR1 and CDR2: SGHRS, YFSETQ. For the CDR3, the DNA is TGCGCCAGCAGCGACGACAGTTCTAATGAAAAACTGTTTTTT. Translation: CASSDDSSNEKLFF.

J is TRBJ1-5 and V is TRBV27, with a possible D match to TRBD1 (6 bases). Germline assignment: CDR1 MNHEY and CDR2 SMNVEV (reference sequence). The CDR3 has 15 residues. Trimming removed 5 bases at V and 3 bases at J, with 14 bases between. CDR3 region: CASSPGGPYNQPQHF. The CDR3 nucleotides read TGTGCCAGCAGTCCCGGGGGGCCTTACAATCAGCCCCAGCATTTT.

J is TRBJ2-7 and V is TRBV9; D perhaps matches TRBD1 (6 bases). V shed 4 bases and J shed 3 bases, with 17 bases lying between them. This CDR3 is built from 15 residues. The germline V gene has CDR1 SGDLS and CDR2 YYNGEE. CDR3 region: CASSPGWDTSYEQYF. The CDR3 DNA sequence: TGTGCCAGCAGCCCAGGATGGGACACCAGCTACGAGCAGTACTTC.

This chain joins TRBV5-1 and TRBJ2-7, with a weak D call TRBD1 (6 bases). V was shortened by 0 bases and J by 1 base, with 14 bases between the two germline ends. CDR3 length: 16 residues. Looked up from germline, CDR1 is SGHRS and CDR2 is YFSETQ. The DNA of the CDR3 is TGCGCCAGCAGCTTGGCCGAGGGGGTAGAGTCCTACGAGCAGTACTTC. Residues: CASSLAEGVESYEQYF.

V and J are TRBV11-2 and TRBJ2-5, with D possibly matching TRBD2 (5 bases). Germline lookup yields CDR1 SGHAT and CDR2 FQNNGV. The CDR3 covers 18 residues. V lost 3 bases to trimming and J lost 2 bases, with 22 bases between them. For the CDR3, the DNA is TGTGCCAGCAGCTTGGGGTGGGCGGGCTCAGAAAATCAAGAGACCCAGTACTTC. It specifies CASSLGWAGSENQETQYF.

The V call is TRBV4-1, the J call TRBJ1-5; D is possibly TRBD1 (5 bases). Germline V gene data show CDR1 as MGHRA and CDR2 as YSYEKL. The CDR3 covers 16 residues. V was shortened by 1 base and J by 2 bases, with 12 bases between the two germline ends. The CDR3 bases are TGCGCCAGCAGCCAAGTGTTGCAGGGCGGCAATCAGCCCCAGCATTTT. This sequence encodes CASSQVLQGGNQPQHF.

The chain combines TRBV7-6 with TRBJ1-3; possible D gene TRBD1, 5 bases. The germline V gene encodes CDR1 SGHVS and CDR2 FNYEAQ. The CDR3 has 16 amino acids. The ends were cut back, 5 bases at V and 1 base at J, with 15 bases in the middle. The CDR3 spells CASSVRAGTSGNTIYF. CDR3 in DNA: TGTGCCAGCAGCGTCAGAGCTGGGACTTCTGGAAACACCATATATTTT.

The chain is built from TRBV10-2 and TRBJ2-7; TRBD2 agrees at 8 bases. Per the germline V gene, CDR1 is WSHSY and CDR2 is SAAADI. This CDR3 is 16 amino acids long. The ends lost 3 bases at V and 3 bases at J; junction bases unmatched: 10. The CDR3 here is CASSEHGRVYYYEQYF. CDR3 DNA: TGCGCCAGCAGTGAACACGGGAGGGTTTATTACTACGAGCAGTACTTC.

The gene calls are TRBV5-1 and TRBJ1-2; D is possibly TRBD1 (5 bases). This CDR3 region has 15 residues. V was cut by 3 bases and J by 5 bases, with 17 bases left in between. The germline V gene encodes CDR1 SGHRS and CDR2 YFSETQ. The CDR3 here is CASSSRLSQAYGYTF. CDR3 sequence (DNA): TGCGCCAGCAGCTCGCGTCTCTCACAGGCGTATGGCTACACCTTC.

V and J are TRBV4-1 and TRBJ1-5; 9 bases fit TRBD1. CDR3 length: 17 residues. V shed 4 bases and J 0 bases; nucleotides not matched to a gene: 7. Germline values: CDR1 MGHRA, CDR2 YSYEKL. In nucleotides, the CDR3 is TGCGCCAGCAGCCTACACCCACAGGGGGCTAGCAATCAGCCCCAGCATTTT. It encodes CASSLHPQGASNQPQHF.

The CDR3 DNA follows: TGCGCCAGCAGAGGCGAGGGGAACACTGAAGCTTTCTTT. Residues: CASRGEGNTEAFF. V and J are TRBV5-1 and TRBJ1-1; D is undetermined. CDR1 is SGHRS and CDR2 is YFSETQ in the germline V gene. Trimming cost V 5 bases and J 1 base, with 9 bases left between them. The CDR3 totals 13 residues.

This clone was recorded once. The chain combines TRBV6-5 with TRBJ1-4, with 9 bases that match TRBD1. Trimming at V came to 4 bases and at J to 7 bases, leaving 7 bases not matched to a gene. The germline V gene encodes CDR1 MNHEY and CDR2 SVGAGI. This CDR3 has 15 residues. CDR3 amino acids: CASSFDRGEGEKLFF. As DNA, the CDR3 is TGTGCCAGCAGTTTCGACAGGGGGGAAGGTGAAAAACTGTTTTTT.

The chain is built from TRBV6-1 and TRBJ1-5, with no clear D. V lost 0 bases and J 2 bases, leaving 11 bases between the germline ends. CDR1 and CDR2 from the germline V gene are MNHNS and SASEGT. The CDR3 runs 16 residues. The CDR3 is CASSEAPGRRNQPQHF. For the CDR3, the DNA is TGTGCCAGCAGTGAAGCACCGGGAAGGCGCAATCAGCCCCAGCATTTT.